Listed below are T cell receptor beta chains from one sample, sequenced in a study of neurological immune-mediated disorders. In TCRdb, the 5' RACE reads were re-called with MiXCR into one record per CDR3 protein. The sample records about 71,000 distinct CDR3 sequences, around 13% being singletons. Sample: PBMCs. These TCRs come from a female donor with HTLV-1-associated myelopathy (HAM/TSP). Both conserved end residues are part of each CDR3. D genes are given only for firm matches. Only some rows state a clone size, as once, few, many or a class for expanded clones.

J gene	D gene	V gene	clone size	CDR3 protein	CDR3 DNA
TRBJ2-7	.	TRBV7-6	many	CASSLWAGTYEQYF	TGTGCCAGCAGCTTATGGGCAGGAACCTACGAGCAGTACTTC
TRBJ2-6	TRBD1	TRBV28	many	CASTPGGLGANVLTF	TGTGCCAGCACCCCAGGGGGCCTCGGGGCCAACGTCCTGACTTTC
TRBJ2-7	.	TRBV29-1	many	CSVGVSGGWGEEQYF	TGCAGCGTTGGTGTTTCTGGGGGCTGGGGTGAAGAGCAGTACTTC
TRBJ1-1	.	TRBV6-1	few	CASRQLTVNTEAFF	TGTGCCAGCAGGCAATTGACTGTGAACACTGAAGCTTTCTTT
TRBJ2-1	TRBD1	TRBV28	many	CASSSFYVWTGDNEQFF	TGTGCCAGCAGTTCATTTTATGTTTGGACAGGGGACAATGAGCAGTTCTTC
TRBJ2-1	TRBD1	TRBV5-1	many	CASSLGTGVFNEQFF	TGCGCCAGCAGCCTCGGGACAGGGGTCTTCAATGAGCAGTTCTTC
TRBJ2-7	.	TRBV27	many	CASRLAGDSYEQYF	TGTGCCAGCAGGCTAGCCGGGGACTCCTACGAGCAGTACTTC
TRBJ2-7	.	TRBV28	.	CASNQQGIYEQYF	TGTGCCAGCAATCAACAGGGTATTTACGAGCAGTACTTC
TRBJ2-3	.	TRBV2	many	CASSDVGGNTDTQYF	TGTGCCAGCAGTGATGTCGGGGGTAACACAGATACGCAGTATTTT
TRBJ2-1	TRBD2	TRBV10-3	many	CAISETTLGSSGRGEQFF	TGTGCCATCAGTGAGACTACCCTTGGCTCTAGCGGGCGGGGTGAGCAGTTCTTC
TRBJ2-2	.	TRBV20-1	many	CSARDGPATGELFF	TGCAGTGCTAGAGACGGACCGGCCACCGGGGAGCTGTTTTTT
TRBJ2-2	.	TRBV7-7	once	CASRLDAVTGELFF	TGTGCCAGCAGATTAGATGCGGTAACCGGGGAGCTGTTTTTT
TRBJ2-3	.	TRBV24-1	many	CATSSGTATDTQYF	TGTGCCACCAGTTCCGGGACGGCGACAGATACGCAGTATTTT
TRBJ2-7	.	TRBV12-3/TRBV12-4	few	CASSLAPDGYEQYF	TGTGCCAGCAGTTTAGCGCCGGACGGATACGAGCAGTACTTC
TRBJ1-5	.	TRBV6-2/TRBV6-3	many	CASSQRFSGIQPQHF	TGTGCCAGCAGTCAGCGCTTTTCAGGGATCCAGCCCCAGCATTTT
TRBJ1-2	.	TRBV5-1	few	CASSEAAGSNYGYTF	TGCGCCAGCAGCGAAGCAGCGGGTTCTAACTATGGCTACACCTTC
TRBJ2-5	.	TRBV11-2	many	CASSLGQLLQETQYF	TGTGCCAGCAGCTTAGGGCAGCTACTACAAGAGACCCAGTACTTC
TRBJ1-2	.	TRBV5-5	many	CASSPQGSGYTF	TGTGCCAGCAGCCCTCAGGGGAGTGGCTACACCTTC
TRBJ2-3	.	TRBV5-6	.	CASSLRRVQSNTQYF	TGTGCCAGCAGCTTGCGCAGGGTCCAGTCAAATACGCAGTATTTT
TRBJ1-2	.	TRBV6-1	.	CASSEQGDYGYTF	TGTGCCAGCAGTGAACAGGGAGACTATGGCTACACCTTC
TRBJ2-1	.	TRBV12-3/TRBV12-4	.	CASSFIQDTGVAYNEQFF	TGTGCCAGCAGCTTTATTCAAGACACGGGAGTGGCCTACAATGAGCAGTTCTTC
TRBJ1-1	.	TRBV10-3	many	CASQIRSMGPEAFF	TGTGCCAGCCAGATAAGAAGTATGGGGCCTGAAGCTTTCTTT
TRBJ1-3	TRBD1	TRBV5-1	few	CASSRTYGTASSGNTIYF	TGCGCCAGCAGCCGGACATACGGGACAGCATCCTCTGGAAACACCATATATTTT
TRBJ2-1	.	TRBV5-1	.	CASSLQGWDEQFF	TGCGCCAGCAGCTTGCAGGGTTGGGATGAGCAGTTCTTC
TRBJ2-3	.	TRBV7-8	many	CASSPRQGGRTDTQYF	TGTGCCAGCAGCCCCCGACAGGGAGGTAGGACAGATACGCAGTATTTT
TRBJ2-7	TRBD1	TRBV12-3/TRBV12-4	many	CASSNRQGGEQYF	TGTGCCAGCAGTAACCGACAGGGCGGCGAGCAGTACTTC
TRBJ2-3	.	TRBV20-1	many	CSGNPRRTDTQYF	TGCAGTGGAAACCCCCGGCGCACAGATACGCAGTATTTT
TRBJ2-3	.	TRBV3-1	many	CASSQDWQALDTQYF	TGTGCCAGCAGCCAAGATTGGCAGGCCCTAGATACGCAGTATTTT
TRBJ2-4	TRBD2	TRBV4-1	many	CASSQQILAGVTKNIQYF	TGCGCCAGCAGCCAACAAATACTAGCGGGGGTGACCAAAAACATTCAGTACTTC
TRBJ2-6	.	TRBV7-6	many	CASSLRGGGANVLTF	TGTGCCAGCAGCTTACGGGGAGGTGGGGCCAACGTCCTGACTTTC
TRBJ1-5	.	TRBV6-6	many	CASAPGGSNQPQHF	TGTGCCAGCGCGCCGGGTGGTAGCAATCAGCCCCAGCATTTT
TRBJ1-2	.	TRBV5-1	many	CASSLDPGKKGYGYTF	TGCGCCAGCAGCTTGGATCCAGGGAAGAAGGGCTATGGCTACACCTTC
TRBJ2-5	.	TRBV4-2	many	CASSQDRQETQYF	TGTGCCAGCAGCCAAGACCGTCAGGAGACCCAGTACTTC
TRBJ2-2	TRBD1	TRBV7-9	.	CASSFGQGSGELFF	TGTGCCAGCAGCTTCGGACAGGGCTCCGGGGAGCTGTTTTTT
TRBJ1-1	TRBD1	TRBV4-2	many	CASSHLGDRGPSRFF	TGTGCCAGCAGTCACTTAGGGGACAGGGGCCCCAGTCGCTTCTTT
TRBJ1-2	TRBD1	TRBV2	.	CASSEVGGTGGLYGYTF	TGTGCCAGCAGTGAAGTGGGCGGGACAGGGGGTCTCTATGGCTACACCTTC
TRBJ2-2	TRBD1	TRBV25-1	many	CASSDTGENTGELFF	TGTGCCAGCAGTGATACAGGGGAGAACACCGGGGAGCTGTTTTTT
TRBJ2-1	TRBD2	TRBV4-1	many	CASSQDQRLAGPEQFF	TGCGCCAGCAGCCAAGATCAGCGACTAGCGGGACCCGAGCAGTTCTTC
TRBJ2-3	.	TRBV5-1	many	CASSFAGPSTDTQYF	TGCGCCAGCAGCTTCGCGGGGCCAAGCACAGATACGCAGTATTTT
TRBJ2-7	.	TRBV5-1	many	CASSLRDSLMKAYEQYF	TGCGCCAGCAGCTTGAGGGACTCCTTGATGAAAGCCTACGAGCAGTACTTC
TRBJ1-2	TRBD1	TRBV2	many	CASRLAQGAGGYTF	TGTGCCAGCAGGTTGGCTCAGGGGGCCGGTGGCTACACCTTC
TRBJ1-4	.	TRBV20-1	many	CSARDTDRNEKLFF	TGCAGTGCTAGAGATACGGACAGAAATGAAAAACTGTTTTTT
TRBJ1-2	.	TRBV12-3/TRBV12-4	.	CASSLGLGGGYTF	TGTGCCAGCAGTTTAGGTTTGGGGGGTGGCTACACCTTC
TRBJ1-1	.	TRBV6-5	few	CASSTSPDGLNTEAFF	TGTGCCAGCAGTACCTCCCCGGACGGCCTGAACACTGAAGCTTTCTTT
TRBJ2-7	.	TRBV5-1	many	CASQEGATTYEQYF	TGCGCCAGCCAGGAGGGGGCAACGACCTACGAGCAGTACTTC
TRBJ2-1	.	TRBV20-1	many	CSAREDLDYEQFF	TGCAGTGCTAGGGAGGACCTAGACTATGAGCAGTTCTTC
TRBJ2-3	TRBD2	TRBV11-3	.	CASSQSGGRITDTQYF	TGTGCCAGCAGCCAATCGGGGGGGAGGATCACAGATACGCAGTATTTT
TRBJ2-3	.	TRBV4-1	many	CASSPRDVSSTDTQYF	TGCGCCAGCAGCCCAAGGGACGTTTCTAGCACAGATACGCAGTATTTT
TRBJ2-6	TRBD1	TRBV20-1	many	CSAGGQRSGANVLTF	TGCAGTGCTGGGGGACAGCGCTCTGGGGCCAACGTCCTGACTTTC
TRBJ2-3	TRBD2	TRBV15	.	CATSRGTLAGGPTDTQYF	TGTGCTACCAGCAGAGGAACCTTAGCGGGGGGGCCGACAGATACGCAGTATTTT
TRBJ2-7	.	TRBV2	many	CASILSSYEQYF	TGTGCCAGCATTCTGAGCTCCTACGAGCAGTACTTC
TRBJ2-3	TRBD2	TRBV6-1	.	CASSVLSSGGLTDTQYF	TGTGCCAGCAGTGTTCTATCTAGCGGGGGCCTCACAGATACGCAGTATTTT
TRBJ1-2	TRBD1	TRBV6-5	many	CASSYRTGGHGYTF	TGTGCCAGCAGTTACCGAACAGGGGGCCATGGCTACACCTTC
TRBJ1-1	TRBD1	TRBV3-1	.	CASSRSGGTEAFF	TGTGCCAGCAGCCGTTCAGGGGGCACTGAAGCTTTCTTT